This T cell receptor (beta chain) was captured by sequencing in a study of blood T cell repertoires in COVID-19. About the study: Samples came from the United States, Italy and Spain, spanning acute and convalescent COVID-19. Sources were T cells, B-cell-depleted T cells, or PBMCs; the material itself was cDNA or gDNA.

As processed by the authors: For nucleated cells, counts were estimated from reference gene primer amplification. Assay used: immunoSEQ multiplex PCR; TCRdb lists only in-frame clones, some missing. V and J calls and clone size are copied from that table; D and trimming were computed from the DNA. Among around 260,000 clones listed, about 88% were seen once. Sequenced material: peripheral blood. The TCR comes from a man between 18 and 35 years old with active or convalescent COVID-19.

This chain's CDR3 is CASSVDTEAFF. Here the CDR3 DNA reads TGCGCCAGCAGCGTCGACACTGAAGCTTTCTTT. The rearrangement links TRBV5-1 to TRBJ1-1; D gene ambiguous. The CDR3 length is 11 residues. V dropped 4 bases and J dropped 3 bases, with 4 bases sitting between them. Germline CDR1 and CDR2: SGHRS and YFSETQ.